These 14 T cell receptor beta chains originate from one sample sequenced in a study of T cell responses to AZD1222 COVID-19 vaccine. TCRdb keeps only in-frame clones here, not all; method: immunoSEQ multiplex PCR. The repertoire holds around 150,000 clones, with around 90% as singletons. Sequences were derived from peripheral blood, sampled 28 days after the second AZD1222 dose. These receptors all stem from an adult who received the AZD1222 COVID-19 vaccine.

The rearrangement uses TRBV6-5 and TRBJ2-1; 7 bases line up with TRBD2. Losses at the gene ends were 7 bases for V and 2 bases for J; bases not matched to a gene: 8. This CDR3 comprises 15 residues. CDR1 and CDR2 (germline): MNHEY, SVGAGI. The CDR3 region is CASTLTSSTYNEQFF. As DNA, the CDR3 is TGTGCCAGCACCCTGACTAGCTCAACCTACAATGAGCAGTTCTTC.

This chain connects TRBV6-5 to TRBJ1-2; D not certain. Germline CDR1 reads MNHEY; CDR2 reads SVGAGI. Deletions cut 4 bases from V and 5 bases from J, with 5 bases between. The CDR3 loop spans 11 amino acids. This chain's CDR3 is CASSSVYGYTF. CDR3 DNA: TGTGCCAGCAGTTCTGTATATGGCTACACCTTC.

This chain connects TRBV23-1 to TRBJ1-2; D remains ambiguous. TRBV23-1 is classed as an ORF, of uncertain function. The length of the CDR3 is 17 residues. The V end was cut by 6 bases, the J end by 4 bases, with 24 bases between. The CDR3 coding sequence is TGCGCCAGCAGCCAAAAGGGTGGATGGACGGTGATCTATGGCTACACCTTC. It yields the protein CASSQKGGWTVIYGYTF.

The sample holds a few counts of this clone. The CDR3 protein is CASGAGTSGASEQFF. The CDR3 region has the DNA TGTGCCAGCGGCGCGGGGACTAGCGGGGCATCGGAGCAGTTCTTC. V is TRBV6-4 and J is TRBJ2-1; 13 bases agree with TRBD2. CDR1 is MRHNA, CDR2 SNTAGT, per germline. CDR3 size: 15 residues. The junction had 11 bases not matched to a gene; V was cut back by 8 bases and J by 10 bases.

The chain joins TRBV7-6 to TRBJ1-2, with 11 bases lining up with TRBD1. The CDR3 extends over 15 amino acids. Germline CDR1 reads SGHVS; CDR2 reads FNYEAQ. With 1 base clipped from V and 3 bases from J, the junction kept 1 base outside the gene matches. CDR3 protein: CASSLGDRGDYGYTF. CDR3 in DNA: TGTGCCAGCAGCTTAGGGGACAGGGGGGACTATGGCTACACCTTC.

The CDR3: CASSTQGGSTEAFF. The CDR3 DNA reads TGTGCCAGCAGTACCCAGGGTGGAAGTACTGAAGCTTTCTTT. The V and J genes are TRBV6-1 and TRBJ1-1; weak D call: TRBD1 (5 bases). CDR1 is MNHNS and CDR2 is SASEGT in the germline V gene. The V gene lost 5 bases and the J gene lost 5 bases, with 15 bases spanning the gap. CDR3 size: 14 residues.

This clone has only one observation. The V call is TRBV29-1, the J call TRBJ2-5; the D gene is possibly TRBD2 (7 bases). The CDR3 has 13 amino acids. Germline CDR1 and CDR2: SQVTM and ANQGSEA. V was trimmed by 4 bases and J by 4 bases, leaving 13 bases between them. CDR3: CSVALRGPETQYF. The CDR3 DNA sequence: TGCAGCGTTGCACTGCGGGGGCCAGAGACCCAGTACTTC. Combining the CDR3 with reference TRBV29-1 and TRBJ2-5 gives the whole variable domain SAVISQKPSRDICQRGTSLTIQCQVDSQVTMMFWYRQQPGQSLTLIATANQGSEATYESGFVIDKFPISRPNLTFSTLTVSNMSPEDSSIYLCSVALRGPETQYFGPGTRLLVL.

This sequence joins TRBV6-6 and TRBJ1-2, with D unresolved. The V gene's germline CDR1 is MNHNY and CDR2 SVGAGI (reference sequence). This CDR3 contains 14 residues. Trimming removed 7 bases at V and 3 bases at J, with 15 bases between. In DNA form, the CDR3 reads TGTGCCAGCACCGCCTGGCGTCTGGACTATGGCTACACCTTC. Translation: CASTAWRLDYGYTF.

CDR3 sequence: CSVASPLDIGEQYF. The CDR3 DNA reads as TGCAGCGTTGCTTCCCCCCTGGACATAGGCGAGCAGTACTTC. The chain combines TRBV29-1 with TRBJ2-7; possible D gene TRBD1, 5 bases. The CDR3 covers 14 residues. Trimming shortened V by 4 bases and J by 6 bases, and 19 bases separated the two germline ends. The germline V gene encodes CDR1 SQVTM and CDR2 ANQGSEA.

This sequence joins TRBV11-2 and TRBJ1-1; no reliable D call. Germline CDR1 SGHAT, CDR2 FQNNGV. V lost 5 bases, J lost 10 bases, and 14 bases lay in between. This CDR3 is built from 12 residues. The CDR3 sequence is CASSARLGVAFF. CDR3 bases: TGTGCCAGCAGCGCCCGCCTCGGGGTAGCTTTCTTT.

V usage is TRBV11-2 and J usage is TRBJ2-1; 7 nucleotides line up with TRBD2. From germline, CDR1 is SGHAT and CDR2 FQNNGV. Trimming removed 7 bases from V and 3 bases from J; junction bases left unmatched: 9. This CDR3 is built from 15 residues. CDR3 nucleotides: TGTGCCAGCACCCATGGGGGGGGTCTCTACAATGAGCAGTTCTTC. Translation: CASTHGGGLYNEQFF.

The CDR3 is CASRHQVVGQGRETEAFF. For the CDR3, the DNA is TGTGCCAGCAGACACCAGGTGGTTGGACAGGGGCGTGAGACTGAAGCTTTCTTT. The J gene is TRBJ1-1, the V gene TRBV7-3, with 9 bases aligning to TRBD1. The germline V gene has CDR1 SGHTA and CDR2 FQGTGA. The CDR3 is 18 amino acids. V was pared by 6 bases and J by 5 bases, with 19 bases of the junction left unmatched.

The J gene is TRBJ1-1, the V gene TRBV7-6; D call uncertain. The germline gives CDR1 SGHVS, CDR2 FNYEAQ. The V end lost 3 bases, the J end lost 2 bases, and 16 bases lay between the germline ends. The CDR3 loop spans 16 amino acids. CDR3 sequence: CASSLFDRHPNTEAFF. CDR3 nucleotide sequence: TGTGCCAGCAGCTTGTTCGATCGACACCCTAACACTGAAGCTTTCTTT.

This chain joins TRBV7-9 and TRBJ1-1; 9 bases map to TRBD1. Per germline, CDR1 SEHNR and CDR2 FQNEAQ (reference sequence). V was clipped by 8 bases and J by 3 bases; unmatched bases: 7. CDR3 length: 14 residues. CDR3 coding DNA: TGTGCCAGCCAAGAACAGGGGGCTTACACTGAAGCTTTCTTT. Protein: CASQEQGAYTEAFF.